The 2 T cell receptor beta chains in this list originate from one sample, sequenced in a study of CD8 T cells in Susac syndrome. Reverse transcription used about 0.45 to 1 ug RNA and random hexamers. TCRdb fed the immunoSEQ multiplex PCR reads into MiXCR, producing one record per CDR3 protein. The profile shows roughly 170,000 distinct CDR3 sequences, under 95% of them singletons. Specimen: CD4+ T cells from PBMCs. The receptors shown here come from a human donor with multiple sclerosis.

V usage is TRBV27 and J usage is TRBJ1-1; no clear D. This CDR3 region has 13 residues. The V gene's germline CDR1 is MNHEY and CDR2 SMNVEV (reference sequence). Trimming shortened V by 6 bases and J by 3 bases, and 11 bases separated the two germline ends. CDR3 nucleotides: TGTGCCAGCAGCCAAGGCATTTACACTGAAGCTTTCTTT. This codes for CASSQGIYTEAFF.

The chain recombines TRBV6-5 with TRBJ2-7, with D unresolved. Germline CDR1 is MNHEY and CDR2 is SVGAGI. CDR3 length: 15 amino acids. V was trimmed by 4 bases and J by 3 bases, leaving 16 bases between them. The CDR3 region is CASSSRHPGVYEQYF. The CDR3 coding sequence is TGTGCCAGCAGTTCTCGACATCCCGGTGTCTACGAGCAGTACTTC.